Listed here are 23 T cell receptor beta chains from one sample, sequenced in a study of Ad26.COV2.S vaccination and SARS-CoV-2 variants. The sample's treatment: some 20 received Ad26.COV2.S at low or high dose, single or two shots; 5 received placebo; per-sample allocation not given. Samples came from day 63 after the first vaccine or placebo injection. TCRdb's copy holds only in-frame clones and misses some; the assay was immunoSEQ multiplex PCR. The data show about 350,000 clones, more than 75% seen once. The sample in question was peripheral blood, obtained in a trial of Ad26.COV2.S vaccine versus placebo. These receptors all stem from a person aged 18 to 65 who received the Ad26.COV2.S COVID-19 vaccine or a placebo.

The chain joins TRBV2 to TRBJ1-6; TRBD1 is a possible D gene (6 bases). The CDR3 extends over 18 amino acids. Per germline, CDR1 SNHLY and CDR2 FYNNEI. Trimming cost V 6 bases and J 9 bases, with 27 bases left between them. CDR3 coding DNA: TGTGCCAGCAGCCTTTTAGAGGGGGTCTCCGACGGGGGTTCACCCCTCCACTTT. It encodes CASSLLEGVSDGGSPLHF. The variable domain in full, completed from reference TRBV2 and TRBJ1-6, reads EPEVTQTPSHQVTQMGQEVILRCVPISNHLYFYWYRQILGQKVEFLVSFYNNEISEKSEIFDDQFSVERPDGSNFTLKIRSTKLEDSAMYFCASSLLEGVSDGGSPLHFGNGTRLTVT.

Concerning this clone itself: At the DNA level, this CDR3 is encoded by other sequences in the same sample as well. The chain recombines TRBV29-1 with TRBJ1-1; D is uncertain. Germline CDR1 is SQVTM and CDR2 is ANQGSEA. The length of the CDR3 is 10 residues. V lost 1 base and J lost 5, with 2 bases in between. As DNA, the CDR3 is TGCAGCGTTGAAGGAACTGAAGCTTTCTTT. It encodes CSVEGTEAFF. The full variable domain, rest sourced from reference TRBV29-1 and TRBJ1-1, is SAVISQKPSRDICQRGTSLTIQCQVDSQVTMMFWYRQQPGQSLTLIATANQGSEATYESGFVIDKFPISRPNLTFSTLTVSNMSPEDSSIYLCSVEGTEAFFGQGTRLTVV.

V and J are TRBV4-2 and TRBJ2-6; 7 bases fit TRBD1. The CDR3 consists of 21 residues. Germline CDR1 reads LGHNA; CDR2 reads YNFKEQ. V shed 0 bases and J 0 bases; nucleotides not matched to a gene: 14. This CDR3 is CASSQDFRGQLTSSGANVLTF. In DNA form, the CDR3 reads TGTGCCAGCAGCCAAGATTTTAGGGGACAGCTTACGAGCTCTGGGGCCAACGTCCTGACTTTC.

As for this clone: This specimen includes other DNA sequences encoding the same CDR3. Here the CDR3 reads CAWSVGAGGITDTQYF. CDR3 nucleotides: TGTGCCTGGAGTGTAGGTGCGGGGGGGATCACAGATACGCAGTATTTT. J is TRBJ2-3 and V is TRBV30, with 9 bases fitting TRBD2. From germline, CDR1 is GTSNPN and CDR2 SVGIG (reference sequence). With V trimmed by 0 bases and J by 2 bases, 6 bases remained unmatched. The CDR3 covers 16 residues. Together with reference TRBV30 and TRBJ2-3, the CDR3 gives the full variable domain: SQTIHQWPATLVQPVGSPLSLECTVEGTSNPNLYWYRQAAGRGLQLLFYSVGIGQISSEVPQNLSASRPQDRQFILSSKKLLLSDSGFYLCAWSVGAGGITDTQYFGPGTRLTVL.

The chain combines TRBV30 with TRBJ1-2; D is unclear. Germline values: CDR1 GTSNPN, CDR2 SVGIG (reference sequence). The V end was cut by 1 base, the J end by 6 bases, with 9 bases between. The CDR3 is made up of 12 amino acids. This CDR3 reads CAWSELVNGYTF. The DNA of the CDR3 is TGTGCCTGGAGTGAGCTCGTGAATGGCTACACCTTC.

A remark on this clone: The same CDR3 is also encoded by other DNA sequences in this sample. This chain uses TRBV2 with TRBJ1-5, with D hard to call. Germline V gene data show CDR1 as SNHLY and CDR2 as FYNNEI. V was trimmed by 6 bases and J by 2 bases, leaving 8 bases between them. CDR3 length equals 13 residues. CDR3 amino acids: CASRVLGNQPQHF. DNA of the CDR3: TGTGCCAGCAGGGTCTTGGGCAATCAGCCCCAGCATTTT. The entire variable domain, with the rest obtained from reference TRBV2 and TRBJ1-5, is as follows: EPEVTQTPSHQVTQMGQEVILRCVPISNHLYFYWYRQILGQKVEFLVSFYNNEISEKSEIFDDQFSVERPDGSNFTLKIRSTKLEDSAMYFCASRVLGNQPQHFGDGTRLSIL.

For the CDR3, the DNA is TGTGCCAGCTCACCAACCATTAGCACAGATACGCAGTATTTT. It encodes CASSPTISTDTQYF. The gene calls are TRBV18 and TRBJ2-3; no clear D gene. Germline-derived CDR1 and CDR2 are KGHSH and LQKENI. The CDR3 sequence is 14 residues long. Deletions cut 2 bases from V and 0 bases from J, with 6 bases between. The whole variable domain, remainder taken from reference TRBV18 and TRBJ2-3, is NAGVMQNPRHLVRRRGQEARLRCSPMKGHSHVYWYRQLPEEGLKFMVYLQKENIIDESGMPKERFSAEFPKEGPSILRIQQVVRGDSAAYFCASSPTISTDTQYFGPGTRLTVL.

V and J are TRBV6-2 or TRBV6-3 and TRBJ1-1; possibly TRBD1 for D (6 bases). CDR3 length: 14 residues. CDR1 MNHEY and CDR2 SVGEGT come from the germline V gene. Trimming removed 5 bases from V and 3 bases from J, with 13 bases in between. The CDR3: CASSKGGVDTEAFF. CDR3 nucleotides: TGTGCCAGCAGTAAGGGGGGTGTCGACACTGAAGCTTTCTTT.

CDR3 protein: CASMRDRQPQHF. The DNA for the CDR3 is TGCGCCAGCATGAGGGACCGTCAGCCCCAGCATTTT. This chain joins TRBV10-1 and TRBJ1-5; possibly TRBD1 for D (5 bases). Germline V gene lookup returns CDR1 WNHNN and CDR2 SYGVQD (reference sequence). CDR3 size: 12 residues. V was trimmed by 7 bases and J by 6 bases, leaving 10 bases between them.

The chain links TRBV14 to TRBJ1-1; no definite D call. Trimming took off 5 bases at V and 4 bases at J, with 14 bases between the two ends. CDR3 length: 14 residues. CDR1 is SGHDN and CDR2 is FVKESK in the germline V gene. This chain's CDR3 is CASSFIRTGTEAFF. The CDR3 nucleotides are TGTGCCAGCAGCTTCATTCGGACGGGCACTGAAGCTTTCTTT.

J is TRBJ1-4 and V is TRBV9, with a tentative D call TRBD1 (5 bases). Germline V gene sequence: CDR1 SGDLS, CDR2 YYNGEE. CDR3 length equals 14 residues. V was pared by 0 bases and J by 6 bases, with 9 bases between. In DNA, the CDR3 is TGTGCCAGCAGCGTAGAGTGGGGGGATGAAAAACTGTTTTTT. Protein: CASSVEWGDEKLFF.

The chain carries TRBV10-3 and TRBJ1-5; D is unresolved. The CDR3 extends over 15 amino acids. The germline CDR1 and CDR2 sequences are ENHRY and SYGVKD. The V and J ends lost 3 bases and 0 bases respectively, with 9 bases between them. CDR3 loop: CAISDGDYSNQPQHF. The CDR3 DNA sequence: TGTGCCATCAGTGACGGGGATTATAGCAATCAGCCCCAGCATTTT.

The J gene is TRBJ1-2, the V gene TRBV4-1; D gene unclear. V was shortened by 1 base and J by 6 bases, with 15 bases between the two germline ends. The CDR3 length is 15 residues. Germline V CDR1 and CDR2: MGHRA, YSYEKL. CDR3 amino acids: CASSQVSGRRDGYTF. CDR3 nucleotide sequence: TGCGCCAGCAGCCAAGTTTCGGGGAGGAGAGATGGCTACACCTTC.

The chain combines TRBV7-8 with TRBJ1-1, with D tentatively TRBD1 (5 bases). Trimming removed 3 bases at V and 7 bases at J, with 15 bases between. CDR1 is SGHVS, CDR2 FQNEAQ, per germline. The CDR3 spans 14 residues. The CDR3 region has the DNA TGTGCCAGCAGCTTCGGGACCGGGGGAGGTGAAGCTTTCTTT. This translates into CASSFGTGGGEAFF.

The chain has TRBV27 and TRBJ2-3; 7 nucleotides agree with TRBD1. Losses at the gene ends were 3 bases for V and 4 bases for J; bases not matched to a gene: 10. Germline CDR1 reads MNHEY; CDR2 reads SMNVEV (reference sequence). The CDR3 is 16 residues long. The CDR3 here is CASSFWTGRGADTQYF. CDR3 DNA sequence: TGTGCCAGCAGTTTTTGGACAGGTAGGGGCGCAGATACGCAGTATTTT.

This chain uses TRBV10-2 with TRBJ1-2; TRBD1 matches at 7 bases. Looked up from germline, CDR1 is WSHSY and CDR2 is SAAADI. Trimming took 6 bases from V and 2 from J; bases not matched to a gene: 0. The CDR3 spans 12 residues. Here the CDR3 DNA reads TGCGCCAGCAGGGACAGGAACTATGGCTACACCTTC. It codes for CASRDRNYGYTF.

In this sample, this clone turned up once. V and J are TRBV24-1 and TRBJ2-2, with D perhaps matching TRBD1 or TRBD2 (5 bases each). With 7 bases removed from V and 4 bases from J, the gap between germline ends came to 15 bases. The V gene's germline CDR1 is KGHDR and CDR2 SFDVKD. The CDR3 is made up of 15 amino acids. The CDR3 loop is CATSPGTGVTGELFF. The CDR3 DNA is TGTGCCACCAGCCCTGGGACCGGGGTCACCGGGGAGCTGTTTTTT.

V gene TRBV11-3 combines with J gene TRBJ2-7; TRBD1 aligns across 7 bases. Germline loops: CDR1 SGHNT, CDR2 YENEEA. Germline trimming cut 0 bases from V and 0 bases from J; bases unmatched to any gene: 17. The CDR3 spans 20 residues. This CDR3 reads CASSLELRQGERDSSYEQYF. The CDR3, as DNA: TGTGCCAGCAGCTTAGAGTTGCGACAGGGTGAGAGGGACAGCTCCTACGAGCAGTACTTC. Complete variable domain (other parts from reference TRBV11-3 and TRBJ2-7): EAGVVQSPRYKIIEKKQPVAFWCNPISGHNTLYWYLQNLGQGPELLIRYENEEAVDDSQLPKDRFSAERLKGVDSTLKIQPAELGDSAVYLCASSLELRQGERDSSYEQYFGPGTRLTVT.

The chain combines TRBV4-1 with TRBJ2-5, with TRBD1 as a possible D gene (6 bases). Germline V gives CDR1 MGHRA, CDR2 YSYEKL. This CDR3 contains 13 residues. V lost 6 bases and J lost 2, with 10 bases in between. CDR3 sequence (DNA): TGCGCCAGCAGGAGGACAGATCAAGAGACCCAGTACTTC. This codes for CASRRTDQETQYF.

The chain recombines TRBV19 with TRBJ1-4, with TRBD1 matching over 8 bases. The CDR3 contains 15 residues. Trimming removed 6 bases from V and 5 bases from J; junction bases left unmatched: 8. Germline values: CDR1 LNHDA, CDR2 SQIVND (reference sequence). The CDR3 region is CASRDRTGPNEKLFF. Written as DNA, the CDR3 is TGTGCCAGTAGGGATCGGACAGGGCCGAATGAAAAACTGTTTTTT.

The chain carries TRBV6-2 or TRBV6-3 and TRBJ2-7; no definite D call. The CDR3 is 13 residues long. Between the trimmed V and J ends, which lost 2 bases and 5 bases, there was a span of 10 bases. Looked up from germline, CDR1 is MNHEY and CDR2 is SVGEGT. CDR3 sequence reads: CASSYPARNEQYF. The CDR3 coding sequence is TGTGCCAGCAGTTACCCGGCTAGGAACGAGCAGTACTTC.

The V and J genes are TRBV6-5 and TRBJ1-1, with D maybe TRBD1 (5 bases). The germline CDR1 and CDR2 sequences are MNHEY and SVGAGI. V dropped 1 base and J dropped 7 bases, with 10 bases sitting between them. This CDR3 spans 13 amino acids. CDR3: CASSYWGFSEAFF. The CDR3 nucleotides are TGTGCCAGCAGTTACTGGGGGTTCAGTGAAGCTTTCTTT.

The chain carries TRBV4-1 and TRBJ2-3; D is undetermined. V lost 0 bases and J 1 base, leaving 8 bases between the germline ends. The CDR3 is made up of 15 amino acids. The germline V gene encodes CDR1 MGHRA and CDR2 YSYEKL. The CDR3 is CASSQEYVGTDTQYF. The CDR3 bases are TGCGCCAGCAGCCAAGAATATGTTGGCACAGATACGCAGTATTTT.